These 19 T cell receptor beta chains were sequenced from one sample in a study of early T cells in non-severe SARS-CoV-2 infection (dated by TCRdb to the early 2020s). Library preparation used 5' RACE. The sample was run on a NextSeq 500. Through fastp at Q25 and MiXCR, TCRdb rebuilt clones from the public reads, retaining in-frame beta chains. CDR3 protein sequences are deduplicated, and each keeps its most common genes and DNA. In all, the sample holds around 77,000 distinct CDR3 sequences, and approximately 14% of those were seen once. The top ten clonotypes cover 3.9% of the sample. Sequenced here: whole blood, sampled at baseline. These receptors came from an adult who was a healthcare worker with PCR-confirmed SARS-CoV-2 infection or an uninfected control (not recorded which).

Only a few counts were recorded for this clonotype. The chain couples TRBV28 to TRBJ1-6; no clear D. Looked up from germline, CDR1 is MDHEN and CDR2 is SYDVKM. The V and J ends lost 3 bases and 0 bases respectively, with 9 bases between them. This CDR3 has 16 residues. In DNA form, the CDR3 reads TGTGCCAGCAGTTTCGGGCTGGGCTCCTATAATTCACCCCTCCACTTT. Its protein is CASSFGLGSYNSPLHF.

This clonotype has just a few counts. The J gene is TRBJ2-7, the V gene TRBV3-1; perhaps TRBD2 as D (5 bases). V lost 8 bases to trimming and J lost 3 bases, with 14 bases between them. Germline V gives CDR1 LGHDT, CDR2 YNNKEL (reference sequence). The CDR3 runs 13 residues. In DNA form, the CDR3 reads TGTGCCAGCCGCACCACCGGGGTCTACGAGCAGTACTTC. This translates into CASRTTGVYEQYF.

This clonotype was recorded at least ten times. This sequence joins TRBV7-9 and TRBJ2-1, with TRBD2 matching over 15 bases. Per germline, CDR1 SEHNR and CDR2 FQNEAQ (reference sequence). The V and J ends lost 4 bases and 5 bases, in that order; junction bases with no gene match: 6. This CDR3 has 17 residues. CDR3 protein: CASSSWTSGRANNEQFF. The DNA of the CDR3 is TGTGCCAGCAGCTCCTGGACTAGCGGGAGGGCTAACAATGAGCAGTTCTTC. Full variable domain (rest looked up from reference TRBV7-9 and TRBJ2-1): DTGVSQNPRHKITKRGQNVTFRCDPISEHNRLYWYRQTLGQGPEFLTYFQNEAQLEKSRLLSDRFSAERPKGSFSTLEIQRTEQGDSAMYLCASSSWTSGRANNEQFFGPGTRLTVL.

A few counts support this clonotype. This sequence joins TRBV24-1 and TRBJ2-1; D might be TRBD2 (5 bases). CDR3 length: 16 amino acids. Germline V CDR1 and CDR2: KGHDR, SFDVKD. Trimming cost V 2 bases and J 8 bases, with 18 bases left between them. The CDR3 DNA is TGTGCCACCAGTGATTCGGACCACGCCGGGGAAGATGAGCAGTTCTTC. Protein product: CATSDSDHAGEDEQFF.

Note on this clonotype: Because it lacks the conserved phenylalanine or tryptophan at the end, this CDR3 is likely a read error. The chain links TRBV12-3 or TRBV12-4 to TRBJ2-7; D perhaps matches TRBD1 (6 bases). The CDR3 consists of 18 residues. V lost 2 bases to trimming and J lost 4 bases, with 24 bases between them. The DNA for the CDR3 is TGTGCCAGCAGTTTAACAACAGGGCCGATTGGAAAGCATTACGAGCAGTACTCC. It specifies CASSLTTGPIGKHYEQYS.

This clonotype was seen ten or more times. The chain recombines TRBV2 with TRBJ2-5, with D possibly matching TRBD1 (5 bases). The germline V gene encodes CDR1 SNHLY and CDR2 FYNNEI. The CDR3 contains 14 residues. Trimming stripped 4 bases from V and 2 bases from J, with 11 bases between. CDR3 loop: CASSVVRTQETQYF. CDR3 DNA sequence: TGTGCCAGCAGTGTTGTCAGGACACAAGAGACCCAGTACTTC.

The table lists this clonotype with a few counts. J is TRBJ1-4 and V is TRBV20-1; D is undetermined. Germline lookup yields CDR1 DFQATT and CDR2 SNEGSKA (reference sequence). Trimming cost V 0 bases and J 8 bases, with 16 bases left between them. The CDR3 runs to 15 residues. CDR3 protein: CSARDPLGKGEKLFF. DNA for the CDR3: TGCAGTGCTAGAGATCCCCTGGGAAAAGGGGAAAAACTGTTTTTT.

V usage is TRBV29-1 and J usage is TRBJ1-2, with unresolved D. Trimming removed 4 bases at V and 6 bases at J, with 3 bases between. Germline assignment: CDR1 SQVTM and CDR2 ANQGSEA. The CDR3 is 9 residues long. DNA for the CDR3: TGCAGCGTTGGGGATGGCTACACCTTC. The encoded protein is CSVGDGYTF.

This clonotype was seen ten or more times. The chain links TRBV7-2 to TRBJ1-2; 8 nucleotides line up with TRBD1. Germline CDR1 reads SGHTA; CDR2 reads FQGNSA. The CDR3 contains 15 residues. V gave up 3 bases and J gave up 5 bases; unmatched junction bases: 8. CDR3 residues: CASSFRKTGDYGYTF. CDR3 in DNA: TGTGCCAGCAGCTTTCGAAAGACAGGGGATTATGGCTACACCTTC.

This clonotype was observed many times. The gene calls are TRBV12-3 or TRBV12-4 and TRBJ1-1; D is uncertain. Trimming removed 2 bases at V and 0 bases at J, with 4 bases between. The CDR3 extends over 13 amino acids. The CDR3 spells CASSLHLNTEAFF. In DNA, the CDR3 is TGTGCCAGCAGTTTACACTTGAACACTGAAGCTTTCTTT.

In its sample, this clonotype was seen many times. The chain joins TRBV27 to TRBJ1-1, with D uncertain. This CDR3 is built from 16 residues. The germline V and J ends were trimmed by 6 bases and 0 bases, with 17 bases remaining between them. CDR1 is MNHEY, CDR2 SMNVEV, per germline (reference sequence). The DNA for the CDR3 is TGTGCCAGCAGCCGGGTCCCGGCGAACCTGAACACTGAAGCTTTCTTT. Amino acid sequence: CASSRVPANLNTEAFF.

The chain combines TRBV12-3 or TRBV12-4 with TRBJ1-3; D possibly corresponds to TRBD1 (5 bases). Trimming pared 6 bases from V and 3 bases from J, leaving 12 bases between. This CDR3 is 14 amino acids long. For the CDR3, the DNA is TGTGCCAGCAGCCGCAGGGAGAGTGGAAACACCATATATTTT. It specifies CASSRRESGNTIYF.

This clonotype came up a few times. The genes are TRBV7-9 and TRBJ1-1; D call uncertain. Trimming pared 5 bases from V and 6 bases from J, leaving 10 bases between. Per germline, CDR1 SEHNR and CDR2 FQNEAQ (reference sequence). The CDR3 sequence is 12 residues long. The CDR3 DNA reads as TGTGCCAGCAGCCCTTTCTTCCCTGAAGCTTTCTTT. Translating it yields CASSPFFPEAFF. The entire variable domain, with the rest obtained from reference TRBV7-9 and TRBJ1-1, is as follows: DTGVSQNPRHKITKRGQNVTFRCDPISEHNRLYWYRQTLGQGPEFLTYFQNEAQLEKSRLLSDRFSAERPKGSFSTLEIQRTEQGDSAMYLCASSPFFPEAFFGQGTRLTVV.

The chain is built from TRBV20-1 and TRBJ2-2, with D perhaps TRBD1 (6 bases). V lost 6 bases, J lost 4 bases, and 15 bases lay in between. The CDR3 is 14 residues long. Germline CDR1 reads DFQATT; CDR2 reads SNEGSKA (reference sequence). CDR3: CSATGQRSTGELFF. The CDR3 nucleotides are TGCAGTGCAACCGGACAGCGTAGCACCGGGGAGCTGTTTTTT.

This clonotype was seen repeatedly, ten times or more. V usage is TRBV11-2 and J usage is TRBJ2-7; no reliable D call. Germline V gene lookup returns CDR1 SGHAT and CDR2 FQNNGV. CDR3 length equals 11 residues. The ends were cut back, 5 bases at V and 4 bases at J, with 6 bases in the middle. Written as DNA, the CDR3 is TGTGCCAGCAGCATGAAATACGAGCAGTACTTC. The encoded protein is CASSMKYEQYF.

The V call is TRBV5-1, the J call TRBJ2-1; TRBD2 matches at 8 bases. Germline V gene data show CDR1 as SGHRS and CDR2 as YFSETQ. This CDR3 is built from 15 residues. The ends lost 7 bases at V and 0 bases at J; junction bases unmatched: 6. CDR3 coding DNA: TGCGCCAGCGGTCCTAGCGGGCCCTCCTACAATGAGCAGTTCTTC. Its translation: CASGPSGPSYNEQFF.

V and J are TRBV28 and TRBJ2-2; 8 nucleotides line up with TRBD2. CDR1 and CDR2 (germline): MDHEN, SYDVKM. With V trimmed by 5 bases and J by 0 bases, 2 bases remained unmatched. The CDR3 covers 15 residues. CDR3 loop: CASSPGGTNTGELFF. Written as DNA, the CDR3 is TGTGCCAGCAGTCCGGGAGGGACGAACACCGGGGAGCTGTTTTTT.

This clonotype was counted a few times. This CDR3 reads CASNPFGEAYGYTF. The CDR3, as DNA: TGTGCCAGCAACCCCTTCGGGGAAGCCTATGGCTACACCTTC. The V and J genes are TRBV28 and TRBJ1-2; D unresolved. Looked up from germline, CDR1 is MDHEN and CDR2 is SYDVKM. This CDR3 has 14 residues. The germline V and J ends were trimmed by 7 bases and 4 bases, with 16 bases remaining between them.

The gene calls are TRBV9 and TRBJ1-6; no clear D gene. This CDR3 region has 16 residues. CDR1 and CDR2 (germline): SGDLS, YYNGEE. Trimming took off 4 bases at V and 10 bases at J, with 21 bases between the two ends. The CDR3 protein is CASSSLGEGIDSPLHF. The CDR3 DNA sequence: TGTGCCAGCAGCTCTCTCGGGGAGGGAATAGACTCACCCCTCCACTTT.